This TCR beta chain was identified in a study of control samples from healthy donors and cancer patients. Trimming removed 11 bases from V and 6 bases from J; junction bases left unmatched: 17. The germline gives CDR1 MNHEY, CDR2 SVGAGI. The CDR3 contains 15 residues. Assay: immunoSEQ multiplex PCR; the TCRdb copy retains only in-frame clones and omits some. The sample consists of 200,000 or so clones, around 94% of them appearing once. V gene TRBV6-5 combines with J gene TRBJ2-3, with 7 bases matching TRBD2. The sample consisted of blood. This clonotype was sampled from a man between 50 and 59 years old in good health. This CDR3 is CAGGRDYRTGDTQYF. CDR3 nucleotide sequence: TGTGCCGGTGGTCGGGACTACAGGACGGGGGATACGCAGTATTTT.